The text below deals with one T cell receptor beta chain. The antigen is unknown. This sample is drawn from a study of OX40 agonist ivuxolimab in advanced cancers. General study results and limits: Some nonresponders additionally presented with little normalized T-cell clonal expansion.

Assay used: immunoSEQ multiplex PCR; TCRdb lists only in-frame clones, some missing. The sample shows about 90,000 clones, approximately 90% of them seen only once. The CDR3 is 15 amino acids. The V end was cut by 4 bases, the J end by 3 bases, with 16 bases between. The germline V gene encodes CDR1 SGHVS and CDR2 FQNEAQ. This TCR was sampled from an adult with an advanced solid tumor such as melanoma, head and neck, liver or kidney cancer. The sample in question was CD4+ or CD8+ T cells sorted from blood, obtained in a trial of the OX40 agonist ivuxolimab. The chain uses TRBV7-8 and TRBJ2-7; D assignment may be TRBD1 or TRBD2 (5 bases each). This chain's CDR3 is CASSSPRDGYYEQYF. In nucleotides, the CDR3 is TGTGCCAGCAGCTCCCCTAGGGACGGATACTACGAGCAGTACTTC. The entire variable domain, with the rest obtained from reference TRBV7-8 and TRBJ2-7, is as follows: GAGVSQSPRYKVAKRGQDVALRCDPISGHVSLFWYQQALGQGPEFLTYFQNEAQLDKSGLPSDRFFAERPEGSVSTLKIQRTQQEDSAVYLCASSSPRDGYYEQYFGPGTRLTVT.